The 27 T cell receptor beta chains below were found in one sample sequenced in a study of tumor and adjacent non-tumor tissue in lung cancer. RNA was extracted from bulk tissue without any cell sorting. A modified ARM-PCR protocol with three rounds of nested PCR amplified TCRbeta. TCRdb fed the multiplex PCR reads into MiXCR, producing one record per CDR3 protein. The sample holds approximately 110,000 distinct CDR3 sequences, 75% seen once. The sequenced material came from lung tumor tissue. The receptors shown here come from a woman in her fifties or sixties with non-small cell lung cancer.

J is TRBJ1-2 and V is TRBV4-3; D is unclear. The CDR3 consists of 16 residues. V lost 3 bases to trimming and J lost 4 bases, with 18 bases between them. Germline V gene data show CDR1 as LGHNA and CDR2 as YSLEER. CDR3 DNA sequence: TGCGCCAGCAGCCACGCGACATGCCCAAATAGCTATGGCTACACCTTC. This sequence encodes CASSHATCPNSYGYTF.

In the case of this clonotype: A junction boundary mismatches the germline segment, possibly from a read error. This rearrangement joins TRBV4-1 to TRBJ2-3, with D tentatively TRBD2 (5 bases). The CDR3 extends over 19 amino acids. The germline V gene encodes CDR1 MGHRA and CDR2 YSYEKL. The CDR3 spells CASSQDRRRISGVTDTQYF. The CDR3 DNA reads as TGCGCCAGCAGCCAAGATAGGAGGAGAATCAGTGGCGTCACAGATACGCAGTATTTC.

With respect to this clonotype: This likely comes from a read error, as the CDR3 has no conserved phenylalanine or tryptophan at its end. The DNA is left out, because the CDR3 cannot be placed on it with certainty; the CDR3 is given as TCRdb lists it. V gene TRBV6-2 or TRBV6-3 combines with J gene TRBJ1-4; TRBD1, as called in the table, went unchecked against the DNA. CDR1 and CDR2 from the germline V gene are MNHEY and SVGEGT. The CDR3 is 14 amino acids in total, end residues counted. The CDR3 reads CASSKGQGGEKLFL.

This clonotype occurred many times. V gene TRBV28 combines with J gene TRBJ1-5; D not certain. Germline CDR1 is MDHEN and CDR2 is SYDVKM. CDR3 length equals 13 residues. V was trimmed by 1 base and J by 5 bases, leaving 6 bases between them. The CDR3 loop reads CASSLSLDQPQHF. Here the CDR3 DNA reads TGTGCCAGCAGTTTATCTCTAGATCAGCCCCAGCATTTT. Variable domain in full (rest from reference TRBV28 and TRBJ1-5): DVKVTQSSRYLVKRTGEKVFLECVQDMDHENMFWYRQDPGLGLRLIYFSYDVKMKEKGDIPEGYSVSREKKERFSLILESASTNQTSMYLCASSLSLDQPQHFGDGTRLSIL.

A note on this clonotype: One junction end does not reproduce the germline sequence, and a read error may be involved. The genes are TRBV28 and TRBJ2-5; TRBD1 matches at 8 bases. CDR3 length equals 13 residues. Germline V gene sequence: CDR1 MDHEN, CDR2 SYDVKM. The chain's CDR3 is CASLQGDLQTQCF. The CDR3 DNA is TGTGCCAGCTTACAGGGGGACTTGCAGACCCAGTGCTTC.

Regarding this clonotype: This may stem from a read error, because a much larger clone lies one nucleotide away. This chain connects TRBV29-1 to TRBJ2-1; 12 nucleotides match TRBD2. CDR1 is SQVTM, CDR2 ANQGSEA, per germline. The CDR3 has 14 amino acids. The CDR3 loop is CNEVTSGGYNEQFF. The CDR3 region has the DNA TGCAACGAAGTGACTAGCGGGGGATACAATGAGCAGTTCTTC.

With respect to this clonotype: One end of the junction is discordant with germline, which a read error may explain. This chain uses TRBV11-1 with TRBJ1-2, with 7 positions matching TRBD1. Germline V gene lookup returns CDR1 SGHAT and CDR2 FQDESV (reference sequence). CDR3 length equals 16 residues. CDR3 protein: CVSSDGTVGVNYGYTF. The CDR3 coding sequence is TGTGTCAGCAGCGACGGGACAGTGGGGGTTAACTATGGCTACACATTC.

The chain recombines TRBV21-1 with TRBJ2-1; TRBD1 is taken as the D call from the table, unchecked against the DNA. TRBV21-1 is deemed a pseudogene. This CDR3 comprises 16 residues. The CDR3 spells CASSKATRGKKNEQFF. As DNA, the CDR3 is TGTGCCAGCAGCAAAGCGACCAGGGGAAAGAAGAATGAGCAGTTCTTC.

The CDR3 nucleotides are TGTGCCAGCAGCTCCGTGAAGGGGAATAATCAGCCCCAGCATTTT. Protein sequence: CASSSVKGNNQPQHF. J is TRBJ1-5 and V is TRBV28; tentatively, D is TRBD1 (5 bases). Trimming removed 6 bases from V and 4 bases from J, with 16 bases in between. This CDR3 comprises 15 residues. CDR1 and CDR2 (germline): MDHEN, SYDVKM.

Comments on this clonotype: This may come from a read error, since a much larger clone is one base off. The CDR3 nucleotides read TGTGCCAGCAGTTCCTCAAGGGTAGTGTACGAGCAGTACTTC. This gives the protein CASSSSRVVYEQYF. V gene TRBV28 combines with J gene TRBJ2-7; D gene uncertain. With 4 bases removed from V and 4 bases from J, the gap between germline ends came to 14 bases. The CDR3 loop spans 14 amino acids. CDR1 is MDHEN and CDR2 is SYDVKM in the germline V gene.

Notes on this clonotype: Likely a read error: the CDR3 ends without its conserved phenylalanine or tryptophan. The J gene is TRBJ2-2, the V gene TRBV20-1, with a weak D call TRBD1 (6 bases). The CDR3 totals 12 residues. Germline-derived CDR1 and CDR2 are DFQATT and SNEGSKA (reference sequence). Here the CDR3 reads CSVNGQTGDLFI. In DNA, the CDR3 is TGCAGTGTTAATGGACAGACCGGGGATCTGTTTATT.

With respect to this clonotype: Since the CDR3 does not end with the conserved phenylalanine or tryptophan, this likely comes from a read error. V is TRBV11-1 and J is TRBJ2-2, with 12 bases aligning to TRBD2. The CDR3 loop spans 17 amino acids. Germline assignment: CDR1 SGHAT and CDR2 FQDESV (reference sequence). CDR3 sequence: CASSPRLAGESIGELFY. The CDR3 DNA reads as TGTGCTAGCAGCCCGCGACTAGCGGGAGAATCCATCGGGGAGCTGTTTTAT.

This clonotype was detected only a few times. The rearrangement links TRBV7-9 to TRBJ2-1, with 8 positions matching TRBD2. The CDR3 consists of 16 residues. V lost 0 bases to trimming and J lost 8 bases; unmatched junction nucleotides: 9. Germline CDR1 is SEHNR and CDR2 is FQNEAQ (reference sequence). CDR3 sequence: CASSLARSGGWDEQFF. As DNA, the CDR3 is TGTGCCAGCAGCTTAGCGCGAAGCGGGGGATGGGATGAGCAGTTCTTC.

This clonotype was observed a handful of times. CDR3 in DNA: TGTGCCAGTCTCCGTCCGGGGGACGGTCAGCCCCAGCATTTT. Encoded protein: CASLRPGDGQPQHF. The chain combines TRBV28 with TRBJ1-5; possible D gene TRBD1, 5 bases. Trimming removed 9 bases at V and 6 bases at J, with 18 bases between. The CDR3 is made up of 14 amino acids. Germline CDR1 is MDHEN and CDR2 is SYDVKM.

In regard to this clonotype: Lacking the conserved final phenylalanine or tryptophan, this CDR3 likely reflects a read error. The chain couples TRBV5-4 to TRBJ1-1; D is unresolved. The CDR3 runs to 13 residues. Germline lookup yields CDR1 SGHNT and CDR2 YYREEE (reference sequence). Trimming pared 7 bases from V and 0 bases from J, leaving 10 bases between. CDR3 loop: CASGSSLNTEAFL. The CDR3 DNA reads TGTGCCAGCGGCTCCTCATTGAACACTGAAGCTTTCCTT.

In regard to this clonotype: This likely traces to a read error, being one base from a far larger clone. This sequence joins TRBV20-1 and TRBJ1-1; D is unresolved. Trimming removed 4 bases from V and 3 bases from J, with 6 bases in between. The CDR3 is 11 residues long. The germline V gene has CDR1 DFQATT and CDR2 SNEGSKA (reference sequence). The CDR3 nucleotides read TGCAGTGCTATTAGGGACACTGAAGCTTTCTTT. This sequence encodes CSAIRDTEAFF.

Concerning this clonotype itself: This may be a read error, as it is one base from a much larger clone. The rearrangement uses TRBV20-1 and TRBJ2-7; 7 bases are shared with TRBD2. The CDR3 covers 13 residues. Per the germline V gene, CDR1 is DFQATT and CDR2 is SNEGSKA (reference sequence). CDR3 protein: CSAREGGKYEQCF. The CDR3 coding sequence is TGCAGTGCTAGAGAGGGGGGGAAATACGAGCAGTGCTTC.

In the case of this clonotype: As the CDR3 is not closed by the conserved phenylalanine or tryptophan, this likely results from a read error. The CDR3 nucleotides are TGTGCCAGCAGCCCGAGTAGCGGGGACACCGGGGAGCTGTTTCTT. It translates to CASSPSSGDTGELFL. V gene TRBV6-1 combines with J gene TRBJ2-2; TRBD2 aligns across 8 bases. After removal of 6 bases from V and 3 bases from J, the junction contained 6 bases not matched to a gene. Germline V gives CDR1 MNHNS, CDR2 SASEGT. This CDR3 comprises 15 residues.

With regard to this clonotype: A much larger clone sits a single nucleotide away, making a read error possible. The chain couples TRBV10-3 to TRBJ2-7; 11 bases agree with TRBD2. The CDR3 is 13 amino acids. CDR1 and CDR2 from the germline V gene are ENHRY and SYGVKD. The V and J ends lost 10 bases and 12 bases, in that order; junction bases with no gene match: 14. The CDR3 reads CATLLAGGPGLYF. In nucleotides, the CDR3 is TGTGCCACCCTGTTAGCGGGAGGGCCCGGTCTGTACTTC.

As concerns this clonotype: The junction and the germline gene differ at one end; a read error may be behind it. The rearrangement uses TRBV6-1 and TRBJ2-7; 9 positions match TRBD2. CDR3 length: 17 amino acids. The germline V gene has CDR1 MNHNS and CDR2 SASEGT. This CDR3 is CASMSSTGTSYSYEQYF. DNA of the CDR3: TGTGCCAGCATGTCTTCTACGGGGACTAGCTATTCCTACGAGCAGTACTTT.

This clonotype was recorded at least ten times. The genes are TRBV21-1 and TRBJ2-1; TRBD1 was called by the table and not checked on the DNA. TRBV21-1 is a known pseudogene. CDR3 size: 16 residues. This chain's CDR3 is CASSKLGTGRNNEQFF. DNA for the CDR3: TGTGCCAGCAGCAAACTCGGGACAGGGCGAAACAATGAGCAGTTCTTC.

With respect to this clonotype: A read error is likely, as this CDR3 ends without the conserved phenylalanine or tryptophan. The CDR3 reads CASSLESAGTQYL. CDR3 nucleotide sequence: TGTGCCAGCAGCCTAGAGAGCGCGGGGACGCAGTATTTG. This chain links TRBV11-2 with TRBJ2-3; a weak D match, TRBD2 (6 bases). The CDR3 is 13 amino acids. Germline V gene lookup returns CDR1 SGHAT and CDR2 FQNNGV.

Regarding this clonotype: This sequence may be a read error, since a much larger clone differs from it by one base. The chain uses TRBV6-6 and TRBJ2-1; D is possibly TRBD1 (6 bases). Germline CDR1 and CDR2: MNHNY and SVGAGI (reference sequence). This CDR3 region has 13 residues. V lost 6 bases to trimming and J lost 6 bases, with 12 bases between them. The CDR3 protein is CASRETGSNEQFF. The CDR3, as DNA: TGTGCCAGCAGGGAAACAGGGAGCAATGAGCAGTTCTTC.

Regarding this clonotype: The conserved phenylalanine or tryptophan normally closing the CDR3 is absent here, so this likely arose from a read error. V gene TRBV12-3 or TRBV12-4 combines with J gene TRBJ2-7; 12 nucleotides match TRBD2. This CDR3 contains 16 residues. The trim removed 10 bases at V and 4 bases at J, leaving 14 bases unmatched. CDR3 region: CANNSRLAGVQYEQYY. The CDR3, as DNA: TGTGCCAACAATTCTAGACTAGCGGGGGTCCAATACGAGCAGTACTAC.

In the case of this clonotype: Likely a read error: the CDR3 ends without its conserved phenylalanine or tryptophan. The chain has TRBV6-2 or TRBV6-3 and TRBJ2-2, with D tentatively TRBD2 (6 bases). Germline V gene lookup returns CDR1 MNHEY and CDR2 SVGEGT. The CDR3 consists of 17 residues. The CDR3 DNA is TGTGTCAGCAGTTACACTCAACAGAGGGCCAACACCGGGGGGCTGTTTATT. Its protein product is CVSSYTQQRANTGGLFI.

Worth noting for this clonotype: One end of the junction does not line up with germline, which may come from a read error. The gene calls are TRBV20-1 and TRBJ2-5; the match to TRBD2 covers 7 bases. Germline lookup yields CDR1 DFQATT and CDR2 SNEGSKA (reference sequence). The CDR3 extends over 14 amino acids. This CDR3 reads CNAGGGGSPQTQYF. The CDR3 DNA is TGCAATGCTGGGGGGGGAGGTTCCCCCCAGACCCAGTACTTC.

This clonotype has just a few counts. Without the conserved terminal phenylalanine or tryptophan, this CDR3 likely stems from a read error. The chain recombines TRBV11-3 with TRBJ2-1; the match to TRBD2 covers 12 bases. This CDR3 is 17 amino acids long. The germline V gene has CDR1 SGHNT and CDR2 YENEEA. CDR3: CASSLELTSGSHNEQFS. The CDR3 DNA reads TGTGCTAGCAGCCTAGAGTTGACTAGCGGGAGCCACAATGAACAGTTCTCC.